This TCR beta chain came from a study of Graves' ophthalmopathy and Graves' hyperthyroidism. It was from roughly 10 ml of fresh peripheral blood that the PBMCs came. This clonotype showed up just a few times. Mismatch with germline at one junction end may stem from a read error. The CDR3 runs to 18 residues. Germline CDR1 is SNHLY and CDR2 is FYNNEI. Investigators amplified TCR beta CDR3 regions from RNA transcripts. An initial RT-PCR round employing HTBI primers preceded a second-round multiplex PCR. Via MiXCR, TCRdb re-called the multiplex PCR reads, giving one row per CDR3 protein. Of 300,000 to 400,000 distinct CDR3 sequences in the sample, about 18% were seen once.

The clonotype comes from an adult woman with stable Graves' hyperthyroidism. Sequences were obtained from peripheral blood. The chain is built from TRBV2 and TRBJ2-7, with TRBD2 matching over 13 bases. As DNA, the CDR3 is TGTGCCAGCAGTGATGGGACAGGGAAACCCGGGACTAGCGGGATTTCCTGCTTC. Amino acids: CASSDGTGKPGTSGISCF.